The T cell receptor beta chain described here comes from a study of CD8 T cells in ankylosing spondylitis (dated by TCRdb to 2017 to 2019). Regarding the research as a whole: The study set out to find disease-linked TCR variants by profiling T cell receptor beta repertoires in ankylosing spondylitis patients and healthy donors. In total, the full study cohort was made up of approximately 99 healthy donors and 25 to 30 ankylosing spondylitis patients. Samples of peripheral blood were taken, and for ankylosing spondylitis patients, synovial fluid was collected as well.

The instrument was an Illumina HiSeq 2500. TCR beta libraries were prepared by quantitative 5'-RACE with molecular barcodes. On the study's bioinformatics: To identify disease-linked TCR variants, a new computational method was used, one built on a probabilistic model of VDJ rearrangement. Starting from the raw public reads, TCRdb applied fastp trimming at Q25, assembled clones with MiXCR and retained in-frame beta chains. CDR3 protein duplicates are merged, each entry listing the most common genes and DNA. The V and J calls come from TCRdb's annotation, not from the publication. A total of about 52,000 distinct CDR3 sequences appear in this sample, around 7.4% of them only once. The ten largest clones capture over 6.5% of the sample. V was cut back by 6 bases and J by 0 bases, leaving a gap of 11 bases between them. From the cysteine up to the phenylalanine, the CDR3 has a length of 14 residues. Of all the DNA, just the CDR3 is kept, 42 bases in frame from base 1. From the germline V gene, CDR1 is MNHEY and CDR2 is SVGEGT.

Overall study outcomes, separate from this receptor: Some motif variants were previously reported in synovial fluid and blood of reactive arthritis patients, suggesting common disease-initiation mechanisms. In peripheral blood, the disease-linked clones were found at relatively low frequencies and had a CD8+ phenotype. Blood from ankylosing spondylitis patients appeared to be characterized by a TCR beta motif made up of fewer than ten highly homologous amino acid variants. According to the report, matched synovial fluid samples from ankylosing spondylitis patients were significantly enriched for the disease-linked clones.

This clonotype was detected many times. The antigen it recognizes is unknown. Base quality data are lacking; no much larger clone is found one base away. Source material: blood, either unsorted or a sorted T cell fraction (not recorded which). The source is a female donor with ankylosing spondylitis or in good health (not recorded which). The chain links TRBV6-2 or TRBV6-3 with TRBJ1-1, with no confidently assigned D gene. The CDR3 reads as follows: CASRPLPMNTEAFF. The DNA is TGTGCCAGCAGACCCCTTCCCATGAACACTGAAGCTTTCTTT.